This T cell receptor beta chain was captured by sequencing in a study of breast tumors, draining lymph nodes, adjacent tissues. CDR1 and CDR2 from the germline V gene are KGHDR and SFDVKD. The ends lost 1 base at V and 7 bases at J; junction bases unmatched: 6. The CDR3 contains 16 residues. Samples came from axillary lymph nodes draining the breast cancer. Broader study findings: Findings are consistent with lymph node origin and intratumoral expansion of most tumor T cells.

MiXCR, applied by TCRdb to the multiplex PCR reads, yields one record per CDR3 protein. The top ten hold over 3.5% of the sample, which has approximately 230,000 distinct CDR3 sequences, less than 35% seen once. This clonotype was observed a single time. What it binds is unknown. The chain employs TRBV24-1 and TRBJ2-1; 10 bases fit TRBD1. This clonotype was obtained from a female donor with breast cancer. Some clones in this sample may be carry-over from other donors' samples. The sequenced material came from axillary lymph node tissue. The CDR3 loop is CATSDFPGTGVNEQFF. In DNA form, the CDR3 reads TGTGCCACCAGTGATTTTCCCGGGACAGGGGTGAATGAGCAGTTCTTC.